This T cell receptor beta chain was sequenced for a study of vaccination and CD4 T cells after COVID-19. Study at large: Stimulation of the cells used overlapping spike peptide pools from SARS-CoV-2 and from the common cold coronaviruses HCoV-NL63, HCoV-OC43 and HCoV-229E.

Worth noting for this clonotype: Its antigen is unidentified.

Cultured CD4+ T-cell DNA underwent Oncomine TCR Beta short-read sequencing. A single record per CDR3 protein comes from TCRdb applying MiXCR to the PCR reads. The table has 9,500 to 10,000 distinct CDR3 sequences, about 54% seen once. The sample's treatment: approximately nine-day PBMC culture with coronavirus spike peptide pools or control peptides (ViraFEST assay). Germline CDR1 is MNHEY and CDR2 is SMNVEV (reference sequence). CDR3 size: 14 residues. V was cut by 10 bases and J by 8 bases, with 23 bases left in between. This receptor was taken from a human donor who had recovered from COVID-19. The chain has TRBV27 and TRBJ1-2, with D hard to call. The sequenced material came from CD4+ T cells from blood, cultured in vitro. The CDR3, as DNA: TGTGCCACCCGCAAGGCCTCGCCGGCTGACGGCTACACCTTC. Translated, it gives CATRKASPADGYTF.